These 17 T cell receptor beta chains originate from one sample sequenced in a study of blood T cells in healthy people across ages. PCR was performed a second time for about 7 to 11 cycles using a sample-barcoded 5' primer and a J-beta primer mix. A single record per CDR3 protein comes from TCRdb applying MiXCR to the 5' RACE reads. The sample lists about 1,400,000 distinct CDR3 sequences, around 42% occurring once. Sequencing was performed on blood. These receptors were obtained from a woman aged 18-29 years in good health.

The V and J genes are TRBV6-1 and TRBJ1-2, with 7 bases aligning to TRBD1. This CDR3 spans 16 amino acids. Germline-derived CDR1 and CDR2 are MNHNS and SASEGT. With 3 bases clipped from V and 0 bases from J, the junction kept 7 bases outside the gene matches. Here the CDR3 reads CASSDCGTVANYGYTF. Here the CDR3 DNA reads TGTGCCAGCAGTGATTGTGGGACAGTAGCTAACTATGGCTACACCTTC.

The rearrangement uses TRBV6-6 and TRBJ2-7; tentatively, D is TRBD2 (5 bases). The end of the DNA fits TRBJ2-5 better, so the J call may be wrong. Germline CDR1 MNHNY, CDR2 SVGAGI (reference sequence). The CDR3 runs 14 residues. In DNA, the CDR3 is TGTGCCAGCAGTACCGGGGAAAAGGAGGAGACCCAGTACTTC. It is translated as CASSTGEKEETQYF.

This clonotype appeared a single time. This sequence joins TRBV18 and TRBJ1-2; the match to TRBD1 covers 7 bases. After removal of 6 bases from V and 4 bases from J, the junction contained 11 bases not matched to a gene. CDR3 length: 15 residues. Germline V gives CDR1 KGHSH, CDR2 LQKENI. The CDR3 reads CASSPTGVGSYGYTF. The CDR3 region has the DNA TGTGCCAGCTCGCCCACAGGGGTGGGATCCTATGGCTACACCTTC.

V and J are TRBV30 and TRBJ1-1, with unresolved D. V was shortened by 4 bases and J by 1 base, with 13 bases between the two germline ends. Germline CDR1 reads GTSNPN; CDR2 reads SVGIG (reference sequence). CDR3 length equals 14 residues. CDR3 amino acids: CAWKGRGKNTEAFF. The DNA of the CDR3 is TGTGCCTGGAAGGGTCGGGGTAAGAACACTGAAGCTTTCTTT. The full variable domain, in which reference TRBV30 and TRBJ1-1 provide the parts outside the CDR3, is SQTIHQWPATLVQPVGSPLSLECTVEGTSNPNLYWYRQAAGRGLQLLFYSVGIGQISSEVPQNLSASRPQDRQFILSSKKLLLSDSGFYLCAWKGRGKNTEAFFGQGTRLTVV.

CDR3 in amino acids: CASSEGRLTQQYF. CDR3 bases: TGTGCCAGCAGTGAGGGCCGACTGACACAGCAGTACTTC. The gene calls are TRBV25-1 and TRBJ2-4, with no clear D. Germline loops: CDR1 MGHDK, CDR2 SYGVNS. The germline V and J ends were trimmed by 3 bases and 13 bases, with 16 bases remaining between them. The CDR3 has 13 residues. The complete variable domain, with remaining parts taken from reference TRBV25-1 and TRBJ2-4, reads EADIYQTPRYLVIGTGKKITLECSQTMGHDKMYWYQQDPGMELHLIHYSYGVNSTEKGDLSSESTVSRIRTEHFPLTLESARPSHTSQYLCASSEGRLTQQYFGAGTRLSVL.

This rearrangement joins TRBV30 to TRBJ2-1, with TRBD2 identical over 10 bases. The V and J ends lost 4 bases and 10 bases, in that order; junction bases with no gene match: 7. Germline V gives CDR1 GTSNPN, CDR2 SVGIG (reference sequence). This CDR3 spans 13 amino acids. DNA of the CDR3: TGTGCCTGGACTAGCGGGAGCCTGGGAGAGCAGTTCTTC. Its translation is CAWTSGSLGEQFF. Full variable domain (outside the CDR3, taken from reference TRBV30 and TRBJ2-1): SQTIHQWPATLVQPVGSPLSLECTVEGTSNPNLYWYRQAAGRGLQLLFYSVGIGQISSEVPQNLSASRPQDRQFILSSKKLLLSDSGFYLCAWTSGSLGEQFFGPGTRLTVL.

DNA of the CDR3: TGTGCCAGCAGTTACTCGGGCGGGGGTCAAGCTAACTATGGCTACACCTTC. Its translation: CASSYSGGGQANYGYTF. The chain employs TRBV6-5 and TRBJ1-2; D is possibly TRBD1 (5 bases). With 0 bases removed from V and 0 bases from J, the gap between germline ends came to 14 bases. This CDR3 is built from 17 residues. Looked up from germline, CDR1 is MNHEY and CDR2 is SVGAGI.

Details on this clonotype: One junction end does not reproduce the germline sequence, and a read error may be involved. The chain carries TRBV12-3 or TRBV12-4 and TRBJ2-3; weak D call: TRBD2 (5 bases). The CDR3 consists of 18 residues. This chain's CDR3 is CAGSLGLWRSLDTDTQYF. CDR3 nucleotide sequence: TGTGCCGGCAGTTTAGGACTCTGGAGGTCGCTCGACACAGATACGCAGTATTTT.

The sample holds a few counts of this clonotype. In nucleotides, the CDR3 is TGTGCCAGCAGTCTCGGGTCGAAAGAGCAGTACTTC. Amino acid sequence: CASSLGSKEQYF. This chain joins TRBV12-3 or TRBV12-4 and TRBJ2-7; D call uncertain. The CDR3 extends over 12 amino acids. Deletions cut 5 bases from V and 7 bases from J, with 12 bases between.

This chain joins TRBV6-1 and TRBJ2-7, with 8 nucleotides matching TRBD2. V was pared by 5 bases and J by 0 bases, with 9 bases of the junction left unmatched. The CDR3 is 16 residues long. The germline V gene has CDR1 MNHNS and CDR2 SASEGT. This chain's CDR3 is CASSRRGGPSSYEQYF. CDR3 bases: TGTGCCAGCAGTCGCCGCGGGGGGCCCAGCTCCTACGAGCAGTACTTC.

The CDR3 nucleotides are TGTGCCAGCAGCGTAAACCCTAGCGGGGGGGATCACTCCTACAATGAGCAGTTCTTC. This translates into CASSVNPSGGDHSYNEQFF. This chain uses TRBV9 with TRBJ2-1; 12 nucleotides align to TRBD2. The trim removed 1 base at V and 0 bases at J, leaving 8 bases unmatched. There are 19 residues in the CDR3. CDR1 is SGDLS, CDR2 YYNGEE, per germline.

V usage is TRBV9 and J usage is TRBJ2-1, with D perhaps matching TRBD2 (6 bases). Germline CDR1 SGDLS, CDR2 YYNGEE. Trimming stripped 7 bases from V and 6 bases from J, with 20 bases between. The CDR3 has 15 residues. CDR3 bases: TGTGCCAGCGTAGCCAGACCACCCGGGGGCAATGAGCAGTTCTTC. This gives the protein CASVARPPGGNEQFF.

With regard to this clonotype: This may come from a read error, since a much larger clone is one base off. This chain joins TRBV20-1 and TRBJ1-2; D uncertain. Trimming pared 4 bases from V and 2 bases from J, leaving 5 bases between. Germline V gene sequence: CDR1 DFQATT, CDR2 SNEGSKA (reference sequence). This CDR3 region has 11 residues. The CDR3 protein is CSATDNYGYTF. CDR3 DNA: TGCAGTGCTACGGACAACTATGGCTACACCTTC.

This clonotype turned up a few times. J is TRBJ2-5 and V is TRBV6-5, with 8 bases aligning to TRBD2. This CDR3 contains 16 residues. Germline V CDR1 and CDR2: MNHEY, SVGAGI. V gave up 2 bases and J gave up 4 bases; unmatched junction bases: 9. The CDR3 loop is CASSYVTSGRGETQYF. In DNA, the CDR3 is TGTGCCAGCAGTTACGTTACTAGCGGCAGGGGAGAGACCCAGTACTTC.

The chain joins TRBV4-2 to TRBJ2-7; D could derive from TRBD1 or TRBD2 (5 bases each). CDR1 and CDR2 from the germline V gene are LGHNA and YNFKEQ. Trimming removed 2 bases from V and 6 bases from J, with 11 bases in between. The CDR3 is 13 residues long. In nucleotides, the CDR3 is TGTGCCAGCAGCCAAACCGGGGACGGCGAGCAGTACTTC. It specifies CASSQTGDGEQYF.

The chain couples TRBV6-5 to TRBJ1-1; weak D call: TRBD1 (5 bases). Trimming took 2 bases from V and 4 from J, leaving 11 bases between them. The CDR3 length is 14 residues. In germline, CDR1 is MNHEY, CDR2 SVGAGI. The CDR3 loop reads CASSYGVRVTEAFF. The CDR3 DNA follows: TGTGCCAGCAGTTACGGGGTCAGGGTCACTGAAGCTTTCTTT.

This clonotype has only a few counts. Here the CDR3 DNA reads TGTGCCAGCAGCTTATCAGGGGTCCATCAGCCCCAGCATTTT. Amino acid sequence: CASSLSGVHQPQHF. The rearrangement links TRBV7-9 to TRBJ1-5, with a possible D match to TRBD1 (6 bases). With 2 bases removed from V and 5 bases from J, the gap between germline ends came to 10 bases. The germline V gene encodes CDR1 SEHNR and CDR2 FQNEAQ (reference sequence). CDR3 length: 14 residues.